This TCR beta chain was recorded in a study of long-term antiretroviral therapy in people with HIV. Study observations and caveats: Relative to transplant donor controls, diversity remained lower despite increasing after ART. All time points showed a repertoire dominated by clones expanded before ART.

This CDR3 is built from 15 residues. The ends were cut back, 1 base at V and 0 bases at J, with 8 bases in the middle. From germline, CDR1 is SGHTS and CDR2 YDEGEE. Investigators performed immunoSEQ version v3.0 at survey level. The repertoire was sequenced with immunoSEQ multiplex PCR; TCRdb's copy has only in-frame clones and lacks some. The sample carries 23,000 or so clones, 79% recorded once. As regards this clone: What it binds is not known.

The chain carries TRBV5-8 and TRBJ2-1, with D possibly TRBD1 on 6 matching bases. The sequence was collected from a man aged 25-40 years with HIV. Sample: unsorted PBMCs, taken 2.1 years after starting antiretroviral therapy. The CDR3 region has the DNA TGTGCCAGCAGCTTGTTACAGGGCTCCTACAATGAGCAGTTCTTC. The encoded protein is CASSLLQGSYNEQFF.